This TCR beta chain was obtained from a study of beta chain features in type 1 diabetes. Points from the study as a whole: There were fewer insertions and more deletions at the VDJ junctions of type 1 diabetes patients. A moderate, significant TCRB CDR3 shortening appeared in type 1 diabetes across four CD4+ subsets. Any HLA effect on TCRB rearrangement was left unresolved by small sub-analyses. Over-representation of high TCR-expressing cells was a possible consequence of cDNA sequencing.

Every isolated RNA sample was fully reverse transcribed, so sequencing captured expressed TCRB transcripts. Here immunoSEQ multiplex PCR was the method, and the copy in TCRdb shows in-frame clones only, minus some. The data show more than 550,000 clones, around 15% seen once. Turning to this clone: Antigen: not known.

V gave up 5 bases and J gave up 6 bases; unmatched junction bases: 6. The length of the CDR3 is 14 residues. The germline V gene encodes CDR1 SEHNR and CDR2 FQNEAQ (reference sequence). V is TRBV7-9 and J is TRBJ1-4; 7 bases match TRBD1. The sample consisted of naive CD4+ T cells from blood. The clonotype originates from a man aged 18 to 30 with type 1 diabetes. CDR3 sequence: CASSRQGVHEKLFF. The CDR3 DNA sequence: TGTGCCAGCAGCCGACAGGGAGTACATGAAAAACTGTTTTTT.